These 31 T cell receptor beta chains were sequenced from one sample in a study of T cell responses to AZD1222 COVID-19 vaccine. Data came from immunoSEQ multiplex PCR; TCRdb stores just in-frame clones and leaves some out. The sample gives some 150,000 clones, roughly nine tenths of which show up once; under 3.5% is in the top ten. Sequencing was performed on peripheral blood, taken on day 0 of AZD1222 vaccination. The receptors originated from an adult in good health.

V is TRBV5-1 and J is TRBJ2-7; the D is unclear. V lost 3 bases, J lost 3 bases, and 13 bases lay in between. The CDR3 has 14 amino acids. The germline gives CDR1 SGHRS, CDR2 YFSETQ. CDR3 sequence reads: CASSSTVVGYEQYF. As DNA, the CDR3 is TGCGCCAGCAGCTCCACAGTAGTGGGCTACGAGCAGTACTTC. The full variable domain, with the rest looked up from reference TRBV5-1 and TRBJ2-7, is KAGVTQTPRYLIKTRGQQVTLSCSPISGHRSVSWYQQTPGQGLQFLFEYFSETQRNKGNFPGRFSGRQFSNSRSEMNVSTLELGDSALYLCASSSTVVGYEQYFGPGTRLTVT.

The V and J genes are TRBV5-1 and TRBJ2-1; weak D call: TRBD2 (5 bases). The CDR3 contains 14 residues. Trimming pared 6 bases from V and 9 bases from J, leaving 19 bases between. Germline V gives CDR1 SGHRS, CDR2 YFSETQ. The CDR3 DNA reads as TGCGCCAGCAAGGTGGAGGCTGTGGGAGTTGAGCAGTTCTTC. This codes for CASKVEAVGVEQFF.

This sequence joins TRBV23-1 and TRBJ2-7; 9 bases line up with TRBD2. TRBV23-1 has ORF status, its function being uncertain. This CDR3 contains 15 residues. J gave up 5 bases and V 0 bases, and 5 bases lay outside the gene matches. DNA for the CDR3: TGCGCCAGCAGTCAATCTCCTAGCGGGGACGACGAGCAGTACTTC. It is translated as CASSQSPSGDDEQYF.

J is TRBJ1-2 and V is TRBV5-5; D unclear. The CDR3 extends over 12 amino acids. The V end lost 2 bases, the J end lost 4 bases, and 6 bases lay between the germline ends. Germline CDR1 SGHKS, CDR2 YYEKEE (reference sequence). This CDR3 reads CASSFLIYGYTF. CDR3 nucleotides: TGTGCCAGCAGCTTCCTGATCTATGGCTACACCTTC.

The chain carries TRBV27 and TRBJ1-2; D unresolved. From germline, CDR1 is MNHEY and CDR2 SMNVEV (reference sequence). V gave up 8 bases and J gave up 0 bases, with 10 bases separating them. The CDR3 has 13 amino acids. DNA of the CDR3: TGTGCCAGCCGTCCGTCCACTAACTATGGCTACACCTTC. It specifies CASRPSTNYGYTF.

V usage is TRBV7-2 and J usage is TRBJ1-2; D not certain. This CDR3 spans 13 amino acids. Germline V gene lookup returns CDR1 SGHTA and CDR2 FQGNSA. V shed 1 base and J shed 7 bases, with 10 bases lying between them. The CDR3 sequence: CASSLEARGGYTF. DNA for the CDR3: TGTGCCAGCAGCTTAGAGGCAAGAGGTGGCTACACCTTC.

By share of the sample, this clone is medium-sized. The chain links TRBV2 to TRBJ1-4, with D unresolved. Germline CDR1 and CDR2: SNHLY and FYNNEI. With 4 bases removed from V and 7 bases from J, the gap between germline ends came to 19 bases. The CDR3 covers 16 residues. CDR3 protein: CASSGSSPSVAEKLFF. In DNA, the CDR3 is TGTGCCAGCAGTGGAAGCAGCCCCTCAGTAGCTGAAAAACTGTTTTTT.

The J gene is TRBJ1-6, the V gene TRBV5-1; D unresolved. Trimming removed 0 bases at V and 2 bases at J, with 9 bases between. This CDR3 is built from 16 residues. Per the germline V gene, CDR1 is SGHRS and CDR2 is YFSETQ. The CDR3 here is CASSLATGAYNSPLHF. CDR3 nucleotides: TGCGCCAGCAGCTTGGCCACGGGAGCCTATAATTCACCCCTCCACTTT. The full variable domain, completed using reference TRBV5-1 and TRBJ1-6, is KAGVTQTPRYLIKTRGQQVTLSCSPISGHRSVSWYQQTPGQGLQFLFEYFSETQRNKGNFPGRFSGRQFSNSRSEMNVSTLELGDSALYLCASSLATGAYNSPLHFGNGTRLTVT.

This clone turned up a few times. The rearrangement uses TRBV19 and TRBJ1-2; D ambiguous. V was shortened by 4 bases and J by 6 bases, with 6 bases between the two germline ends. This CDR3 is 11 amino acids long. Germline V CDR1 and CDR2: LNHDA, SQIVND (reference sequence). The CDR3 is CASSRAHGYTF. CDR3 DNA sequence: TGTGCCAGTAGTAGGGCGCATGGCTACACCTTC.

This CDR3 reads CASSLAGSRDKLFF. Written as DNA, the CDR3 is TGTGCCAGCAGCTTAGCCGGCTCAAGGGACAAACTGTTTTTT. The chain combines TRBV11-2 with TRBJ1-4; the D gene is possibly TRBD1 (5 bases). Germline loops: CDR1 SGHAT, CDR2 FQNNGV. V lost 1 base to trimming and J lost 11 bases, with 14 bases between them. The CDR3 contains 14 residues.

This chain connects TRBV9 to TRBJ1-4; tentatively, D is TRBD1 (5 bases). The V end was cut by 0 bases, the J end by 8 bases, with 14 bases between. In germline, CDR1 is SGDLS, CDR2 YYNGEE. The CDR3 extends over 15 amino acids. DNA of the CDR3: TGTGCCAGCAGCGTAGGGGGCGGCCTGGGCGAAAAACTGTTTTTT. Protein product: CASSVGGGLGEKLFF.

J is TRBJ1-1 and V is TRBV7-9, with D possibly being TRBD1 (6 bases). V lost 2 bases, J lost 3 bases, and 13 bases lay in between. CDR1 SEHNR and CDR2 FQNEAQ come from the germline V gene (reference sequence). This CDR3 has 15 residues. CDR3 sequence: CASSLLQGVHTEAFF. As DNA, the CDR3 is TGTGCCAGCAGCTTACTACAGGGAGTGCACACTGAAGCTTTCTTT.

V gene TRBV30 combines with J gene TRBJ1-5; D remains unclear. CDR3 length: 12 amino acids. In germline, CDR1 is GTSNPN, CDR2 SVGIG (reference sequence). Deletions cut 2 bases from V and 5 bases from J, with 7 bases between. CDR3 in DNA: TGTGCCTGGAGTCCGGGCTATCAGCCCCAGCATTTT. Translated, it gives CAWSPGYQPQHF.

The gene calls are TRBV11-1 and TRBJ2-2; no definite D call. Germline lookup yields CDR1 SGHAT and CDR2 FQDESV (reference sequence). The V and J ends lost 5 bases and 4 bases respectively, with 17 bases between them. The CDR3 contains 16 residues. In nucleotides, the CDR3 is TGTGCCAGCAGCAATCGTATGGAAGGCCGCACCGGGGAGCTGTTTTTT. Translated, it gives CASSNRMEGRTGELFF.

The chain carries TRBV9 and TRBJ2-1; D is perhaps TRBD1 or TRBD2 (6 bases each). This CDR3 contains 15 residues. The V and J ends lost 3 bases and 4 bases respectively, with 14 bases between them. Per germline, CDR1 SGDLS and CDR2 YYNGEE. CDR3 in amino acids: CASSGGGSPYNEQFF. For the CDR3, the DNA is TGTGCCAGCAGCGGAGGGGGGTCTCCATACAATGAGCAGTTCTTC.

This chain uses TRBV18 with TRBJ1-1; D call uncertain. V was pared by 3 bases and J by 5 bases, with 10 bases between. Germline V gene sequence: CDR1 KGHSH, CDR2 LQKENI. The CDR3 is made up of 13 amino acids. The CDR3 reads CASSPRDITEAFF. DNA of the CDR3: TGTGCCAGCTCACCTCGCGACATTACTGAAGCTTTCTTT. Filled out from reference TRBV18 and TRBJ1-1, the complete variable domain reads NAGVMQNPRHLVRRRGQEARLRCSPMKGHSHVYWYRQLPEEGLKFMVYLQKENIIDESGMPKERFSAEFPKEGPSILRIQQVVRGDSAAYFCASSPRDITEAFFGQGTRLTVV.

The V gene is TRBV6-1, the J gene TRBJ1-5; perhaps TRBD1 as D (5 bases). In germline, CDR1 is MNHNS, CDR2 SASEGT. Between the trimmed V and J ends, which lost 3 bases and 4 bases, there was a span of 7 bases. The length of the CDR3 is 13 residues. The CDR3 DNA sequence: TGTGCCAGCAGTGAGACAGTTAATCAGCCCCAGCATTTT. This gives the protein CASSETVNQPQHF.

This clone was seen only once. The chain recombines TRBV6-1 with TRBJ2-3; 7 bases match TRBD1. This CDR3 region has 14 residues. V shed 2 bases and J 5 bases; nucleotides not matched to a gene: 4. Germline CDR1 and CDR2: MNHNS and SASEGT. The CDR3 protein is CASSETSGGDTQYF. The CDR3 region has the DNA TGTGCCAGCAGTGAAACATCAGGGGGAGATACGCAGTATTTT.

This chain connects TRBV3-1 (or the pseudogene TRBV3-2) to TRBJ2-1; D call uncertain. This CDR3 comprises 14 residues. Germline lookup yields CDR1 LGHDT and CDR2 YNNKEL (reference sequence). With 3 bases removed from V and 3 bases from J, the gap between germline ends came to 9 bases. Here the CDR3 reads CASSQRALYNEQFF. The CDR3 nucleotides read TGTGCCAGCAGCCAGAGAGCTCTCTACAATGAGCAGTTCTTC.

The chain employs TRBV10-2 and TRBJ2-2; TRBD1 agrees at 9 bases. Germline V CDR1 and CDR2: WSHSY, SAAADI. This CDR3 is built from 16 residues. V was pared by 3 bases and J by 5 bases, with 7 bases of the junction left unmatched. The CDR3 DNA reads as TGCGCCAGCAGTGATGACACAGGGGGCTGGACCGGGGAGCTGTTTTTT. Translating gives CASSDDTGGWTGELFF.

This chain uses TRBV7-2 with TRBJ1-2; no reliable D call. V was shortened by 5 bases and J by 4 bases, with 17 bases between the two germline ends. CDR3 length: 15 residues. The germline gives CDR1 SGHTA, CDR2 FQGNSA. The DNA for the CDR3 is TGTGCCAGCAGCCAGTCGCGGGCCAGCTTCTATGGCTACACCTTC. Its translation is CASSQSRASFYGYTF.

The chain joins TRBV5-3 to TRBJ1-5, with D possibly being TRBD1 (6 bases). TRBV5-3 is assigned to the ORF class and has an uncertain function. V lost 4 bases, J lost 3 bases, and 14 bases lay in between. The CDR3 is made up of 15 amino acids. The CDR3 coding sequence is TGTGCCAGAAGCAAGGGGGGACGGATCAATCAGCCCCAGCATTTT. The encoded protein is CARSKGGRINQPQHF.

This chain uses TRBV15 with TRBJ2-7; TRBD1 might be the D (6 bases). Trimming left V 5 bases short and J 5 bases short, with 13 bases between. The CDR3 is 13 amino acids. Germline V CDR1 and CDR2: LNHNV, YYDKDF (reference sequence). The CDR3 nucleotides read TGTGCCACCAGCCCCCGGAAGGGGGACGAGCAGTACTTC. As protein: CATSPRKGDEQYF.

V and J are TRBV2 and TRBJ1-2; TRBD1 is a possible D gene (6 bases). In germline, CDR1 is SNHLY, CDR2 FYNNEI. Trimming pared 6 bases from V and 3 bases from J, leaving 14 bases between. The CDR3 runs 14 residues. Here the CDR3 reads CASSVRGAYYGYTF. CDR3 sequence (DNA): TGTGCCAGCAGCGTACGGGGGGCATACTATGGCTACACCTTC.

V and J are TRBV7-2 and TRBJ1-5; no definite D call. Trimming stripped 4 bases from V and 4 bases from J, with 8 bases between. CDR1 and CDR2 from the germline V gene are SGHTA and FQGNSA. The length of the CDR3 is 13 residues. The CDR3 sequence is CASSSTGNQPQHF. CDR3 bases: TGTGCCAGCAGCTCAACGGGGAATCAGCCCCAGCATTTT.

V gene TRBV5-1 combines with J gene TRBJ1-1; perhaps TRBD1 as D (6 bases). The CDR3 is 17 amino acids. The germline CDR1 and CDR2 sequences are SGHRS and YFSETQ. V shed 5 bases and J shed 0 bases, with 20 bases lying between them. CDR3 sequence reads: CASRWTGHHFMNTEAFF. Here the CDR3 DNA reads TGCGCCAGCAGATGGACGGGACACCATTTCATGAACACTGAAGCTTTCTTT.

The gene calls are TRBV5-1 and TRBJ2-3; perhaps TRBD1 as D (6 bases). This CDR3 has 14 residues. Trimming shortened V by 4 bases and J by 3 bases, and 12 bases separated the two germline ends. Germline assignment: CDR1 SGHRS and CDR2 YFSETQ. Here the CDR3 DNA reads TGCGCCAGCAGCCCCTCAGGACAGACAGATACGCAGTATTTT. Translating gives CASSPSGQTDTQYF.

There are a few counts of this clone. The chain has TRBV7-9 and TRBJ2-7, with TRBD2 as a possible D gene (5 bases). V was cut by 1 base and J by 5 bases, with 12 bases left in between. Germline V gene lookup returns CDR1 SEHNR and CDR2 FQNEAQ (reference sequence). This CDR3 spans 14 amino acids. This CDR3 reads CASSLVLEGHEQYF. In DNA form, the CDR3 reads TGTGCCAGCAGCTTAGTATTAGAGGGCCACGAGCAGTACTTC.

The J gene is TRBJ1-1, the V gene TRBV11-2; D call uncertain. Per germline, CDR1 SGHAT and CDR2 FQNNGV. This CDR3 comprises 13 residues. V was pared by 1 base and J by 5 bases, with 8 bases between. DNA for the CDR3: TGTGCCAGCAGCTTAGGGCTGTTTACTGAAGCTTTCTTT. Its protein product is CASSLGLFTEAFF.

This clone was counted once. V is TRBV5-1 and J is TRBJ2-1; 12 nucleotides agree with TRBD2. Germline lookup yields CDR1 SGHRS and CDR2 YFSETQ. CDR3 size: 18 residues. J gave up 0 bases and V 0 bases, and 4 bases lay outside the gene matches. CDR3 sequence reads: CASSLGLAGELSYNEQFF. CDR3 DNA: TGCGCCAGCAGCTTGGGACTAGCGGGGGAACTCTCCTACAATGAGCAGTTCTTC.

V usage is TRBV28 and J usage is TRBJ2-1; D may correspond to TRBD1 or TRBD2 (5 bases each). CDR3 size: 17 residues. Trimming left V 5 bases short and J 6 bases short, with 23 bases between. Germline CDR1 reads MDHEN; CDR2 reads SYDVKM. CDR3 sequence: CASSPGRGRLRGNEQFF. In DNA form, the CDR3 reads TGTGCCAGCAGTCCCGGAAGAGGTAGATTGAGGGGCAATGAGCAGTTCTTC.